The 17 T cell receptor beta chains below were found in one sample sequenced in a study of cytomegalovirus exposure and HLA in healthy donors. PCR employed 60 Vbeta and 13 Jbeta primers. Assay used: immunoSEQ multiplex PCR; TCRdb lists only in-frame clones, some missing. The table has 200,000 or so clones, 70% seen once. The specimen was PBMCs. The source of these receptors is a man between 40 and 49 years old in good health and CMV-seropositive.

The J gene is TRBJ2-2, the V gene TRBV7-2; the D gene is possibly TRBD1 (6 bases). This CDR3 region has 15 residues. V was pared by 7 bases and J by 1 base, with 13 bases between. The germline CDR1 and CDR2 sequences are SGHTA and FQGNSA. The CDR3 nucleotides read TGTGCCAGCACCCTTTTGACAGGGAACACCGGGGAGCTGTTTTTT. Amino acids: CASTLLTGNTGELFF.

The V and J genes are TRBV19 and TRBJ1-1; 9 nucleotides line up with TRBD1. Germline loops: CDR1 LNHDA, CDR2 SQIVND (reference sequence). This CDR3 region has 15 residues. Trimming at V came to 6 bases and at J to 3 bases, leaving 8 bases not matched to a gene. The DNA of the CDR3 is TGTGCCAGTAGGGGACAGGGCAGGGGGGACACTGAAGCTTTCTTT. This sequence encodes CASRGQGRGDTEAFF.

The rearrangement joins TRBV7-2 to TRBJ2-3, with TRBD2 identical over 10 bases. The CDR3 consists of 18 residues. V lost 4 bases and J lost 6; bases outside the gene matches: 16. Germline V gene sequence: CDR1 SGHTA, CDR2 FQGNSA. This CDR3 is CASSSGVSGGAAADTQYF. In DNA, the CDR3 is TGTGCCAGCAGCTCAGGGGTCAGCGGGGGGGCGGCAGCCGATACGCAGTATTTT.

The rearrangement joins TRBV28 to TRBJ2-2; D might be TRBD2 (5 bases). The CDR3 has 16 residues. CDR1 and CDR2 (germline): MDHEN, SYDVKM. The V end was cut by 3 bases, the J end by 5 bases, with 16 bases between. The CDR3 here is CASSFRTVPGTGELFF. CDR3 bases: TGTGCCAGCAGTTTCCGGACGGTCCCGGGGACCGGGGAGCTGTTTTTT.

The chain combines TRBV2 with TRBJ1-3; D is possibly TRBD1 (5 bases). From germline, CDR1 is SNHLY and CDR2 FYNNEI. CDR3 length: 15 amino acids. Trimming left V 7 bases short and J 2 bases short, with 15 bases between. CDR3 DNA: TGTGCCAGCACAGGGAGGCCGCTCACTGGAAACACCATATATTTT. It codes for CASTGRPLTGNTIYF. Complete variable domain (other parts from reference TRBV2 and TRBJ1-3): EPEVTQTPSHQVTQMGQEVILRCVPISNHLYFYWYRQILGQKVEFLVSFYNNEISEKSEIFDDQFSVERPDGSNFTLKIRSTKLEDSAMYFCASTGRPLTGNTIYFGEGSWLTVV.

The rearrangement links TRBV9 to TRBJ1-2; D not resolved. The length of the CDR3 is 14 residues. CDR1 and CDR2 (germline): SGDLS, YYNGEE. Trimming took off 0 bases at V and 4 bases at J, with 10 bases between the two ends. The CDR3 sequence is CASSVGVGSYGYTF. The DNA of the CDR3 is TGTGCCAGCAGCGTAGGGGTAGGGAGCTATGGCTACACCTTC.

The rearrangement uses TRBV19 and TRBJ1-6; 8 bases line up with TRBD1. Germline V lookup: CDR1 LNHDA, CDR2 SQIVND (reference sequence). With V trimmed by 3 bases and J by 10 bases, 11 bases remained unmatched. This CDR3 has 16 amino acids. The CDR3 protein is CASSMSPGQVVSPLHF. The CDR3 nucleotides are TGTGCCAGTAGTATGTCTCCGGGACAGGTAGTATCACCCCTCCACTTT.

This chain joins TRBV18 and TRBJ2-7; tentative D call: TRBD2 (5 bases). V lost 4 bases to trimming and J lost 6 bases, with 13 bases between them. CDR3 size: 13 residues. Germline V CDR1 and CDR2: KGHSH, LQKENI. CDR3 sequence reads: CASSQGLSPEQYF. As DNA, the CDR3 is TGTGCCAGCTCACAAGGACTTTCCCCCGAGCAGTACTTC.

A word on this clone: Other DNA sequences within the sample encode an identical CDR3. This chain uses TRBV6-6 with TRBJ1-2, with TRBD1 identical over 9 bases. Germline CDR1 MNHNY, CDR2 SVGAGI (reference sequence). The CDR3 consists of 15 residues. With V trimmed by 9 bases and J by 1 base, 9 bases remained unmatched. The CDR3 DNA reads TGTGCCAGTAGGGACAGGGACTCTCATAACTATGGCTACACCTTC. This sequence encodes CASRDRDSHNYGYTF.

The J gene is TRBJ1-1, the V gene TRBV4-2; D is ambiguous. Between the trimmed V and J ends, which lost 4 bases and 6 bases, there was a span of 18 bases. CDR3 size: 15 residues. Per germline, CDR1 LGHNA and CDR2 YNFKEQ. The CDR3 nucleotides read TGTGCCAGCAGCCCAGTCCAACAGACACCCCCTGAAGCTTTCTTT. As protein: CASSPVQQTPPEAFF.

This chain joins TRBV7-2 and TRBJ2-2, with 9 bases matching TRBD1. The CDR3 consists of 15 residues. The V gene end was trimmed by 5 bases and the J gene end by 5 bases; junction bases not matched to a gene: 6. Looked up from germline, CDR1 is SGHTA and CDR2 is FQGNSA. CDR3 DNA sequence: TGTGCCAGCAGCCCAAGACAGGGGGGAACCGGGGAGCTGTTTTTT. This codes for CASSPRQGGTGELFF.

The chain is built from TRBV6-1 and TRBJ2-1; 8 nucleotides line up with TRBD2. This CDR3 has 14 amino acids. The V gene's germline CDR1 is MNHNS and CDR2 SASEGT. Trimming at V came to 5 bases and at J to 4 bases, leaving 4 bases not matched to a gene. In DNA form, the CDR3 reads TGTGCCAGCAGTCCAGCGGGGGTATACAATGAGCAGTTCTTC. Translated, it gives CASSPAGVYNEQFF.

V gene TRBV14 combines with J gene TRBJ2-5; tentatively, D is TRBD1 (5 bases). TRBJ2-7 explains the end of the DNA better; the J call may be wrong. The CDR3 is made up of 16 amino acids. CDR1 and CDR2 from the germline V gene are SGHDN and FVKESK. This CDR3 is CASSQGRVVHPYEQYF. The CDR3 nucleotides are TGTGCCAGCAGCCAAGGCAGGGTAGTACATCCCTACGAGCAGTACTTC.

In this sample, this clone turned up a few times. For the CDR3, the DNA is TGTGCCACCAGCAGGGGGAGAGGTTCGGGCACCGGGGAGCTGTTTTTT. It is translated as CATSRGRGSGTGELFF. The rearrangement links TRBV15 to TRBJ2-2; tentatively, D is TRBD2 (5 bases). Trimming stripped 3 bases from V and 4 bases from J, with 15 bases between. This CDR3 region has 16 residues. The germline gives CDR1 LNHNV, CDR2 YYDKDF (reference sequence).

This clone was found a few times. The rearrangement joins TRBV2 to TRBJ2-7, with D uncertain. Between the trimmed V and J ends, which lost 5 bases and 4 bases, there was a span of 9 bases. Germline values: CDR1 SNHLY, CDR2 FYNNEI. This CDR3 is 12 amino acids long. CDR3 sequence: CASSQVIYEQYF. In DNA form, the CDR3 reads TGTGCCAGCAGTCAGGTGATATACGAGCAGTACTTC.

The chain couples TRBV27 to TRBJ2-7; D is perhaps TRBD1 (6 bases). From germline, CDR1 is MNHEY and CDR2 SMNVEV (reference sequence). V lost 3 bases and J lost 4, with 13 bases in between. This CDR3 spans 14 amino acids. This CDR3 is CASSFSQGPYEQYF. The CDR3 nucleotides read TGTGCCAGCAGTTTCTCGCAGGGGCCGTACGAGCAGTACTTC.

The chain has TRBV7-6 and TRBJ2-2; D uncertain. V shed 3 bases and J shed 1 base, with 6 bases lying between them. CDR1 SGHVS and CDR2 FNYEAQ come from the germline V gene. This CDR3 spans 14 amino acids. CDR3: CASSFAGNTGELFF. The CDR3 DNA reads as TGTGCCAGCAGCTTCGCCGGGAACACCGGGGAGCTGTTTTTT.